These T cell receptor beta chains were read from a single sample in a study of T cell responses to AZD1222 COVID-19 vaccine. Assay: immunoSEQ multiplex PCR; the TCRdb copy retains only in-frame clones and omits some. The sample has roughly 170,000 clones; about 86% are singletons. Sample: peripheral blood, taken on day 0 of AZD1222 vaccination. The receptors come from an adult in good health. Each CDR3 is given without its conserved first and last residue. Fields, in order: J gene, V gene, CDR3 protein.

j_call: TRBJ1-1
v_call: TRBV28
cdr3_aa: ASSLYGQNTEAF

j_call: TRBJ2-5
v_call: TRBV12-3/TRBV12-4
cdr3_aa: ASSLQETQY

j_call: TRBJ1-6
v_call: TRBV19
cdr3_aa: ASSTPGQGNSPLH

j_call: TRBJ2-1
v_call: TRBV11-2
cdr3_aa: ASSFLVGANEQF

j_call: TRBJ2-3
v_call: TRBV7-9
cdr3_aa: ASSLLTSGRGGTDTQY

j_call: TRBJ1-6
v_call: TRBV5-1
cdr3_aa: ASSLDGTSNSPLH

j_call: TRBJ1-1
v_call: TRBV28
cdr3_aa: ASSPNRGTEAF

j_call: TRBJ2-1
v_call: TRBV6-2/TRBV6-3
cdr3_aa: ASSYSSLAGGVEQF

j_call: TRBJ1-3
v_call: TRBV3-1/TRBV3-2
cdr3_aa: ASSQWTGTTYSGNTIY

j_call: TRBJ2-7
v_call: TRBV18
cdr3_aa: ASSQYMNREQY

j_call: TRBJ2-1
v_call: TRBV4-1
cdr3_aa: ASSPLGNEQF

j_call: TRBJ2-7
v_call: TRBV7-9
cdr3_aa: ASSHAGSEQY

j_call: TRBJ1-2
v_call: TRBV6-5
cdr3_aa: ASSRGQGLGYT

j_call: TRBJ1-2
v_call: TRBV7-2
cdr3_aa: ASSQDRGRASGYT

j_call: TRBJ2-2
v_call: TRBV30
cdr3_aa: AWSQWSAGGTGELF

j_call: TRBJ1-1
v_call: TRBV5-1
cdr3_aa: ASSQGLTEAF

j_call: TRBJ1-1
v_call: TRBV10-1
cdr3_aa: ASSSGQGAAKPEAF

j_call: TRBJ2-5
v_call: TRBV28
cdr3_aa: ASSLTELDQETQY

j_call: TRBJ2-7
v_call: TRBV4-3
cdr3_aa: ASSQVLLAGGHEQY

j_call: TRBJ1-5
v_call: TRBV6-2/TRBV6-3
cdr3_aa: ASSPDDRRATQPQH

j_call: TRBJ1-1
v_call: TRBV6-6
cdr3_aa: ASRPGGGSTEAF

j_call: TRBJ2-3
v_call: TRBV15
cdr3_aa: ATSRDRFYTDTQY

j_call: TRBJ2-7
v_call: TRBV15
cdr3_aa: ATSRGPADEQY

j_call: TRBJ2-2
v_call: TRBV5-1
cdr3_aa: ASSPRTSGRAGNTGELF

j_call: TRBJ1-2
v_call: TRBV30
cdr3_aa: AWSVAGVHYGYT

j_call: TRBJ2-7
v_call: TRBV7-9
cdr3_aa: ASSLGELGY

j_call: TRBJ2-7
v_call: TRBV7-2
cdr3_aa: ASSQDRWSYEQY

j_call: TRBJ1-5
v_call: TRBV27
cdr3_aa: ASSLSAYSNQPQH

j_call: TRBJ1-1
v_call: TRBV29-1
cdr3_aa: SVDGGKTEAF

j_call: TRBJ2-3
v_call: TRBV19
cdr3_aa: ASSIGDLTDTQY

j_call: TRBJ1-6
v_call: TRBV4-2
cdr3_aa: ASSLQNGENSPLH

j_call: TRBJ2-7
v_call: TRBV30
cdr3_aa: AYGQGSGHEQY

j_call: TRBJ1-2
v_call: TRBV9
cdr3_aa: ASSADRAWGYT

j_call: TRBJ1-4
v_call: TRBV18
cdr3_aa: ASSPGQPNEKLF

j_call: TRBJ1-1
v_call: TRBV7-9
cdr3_aa: ASSLSQASNTEAF

j_call: TRBJ2-1
v_call: TRBV4-1
cdr3_aa: ASSLTSGGHNEQF

j_call: TRBJ1-6
v_call: TRBV3-1/TRBV3-2
cdr3_aa: ASSQVAAGGVGNSPLH

j_call: TRBJ1-1
v_call: TRBV7-9
cdr3_aa: ASPGEAF

j_call: TRBJ2-1
v_call: TRBV5-1
cdr3_aa: ASGGLTPEQF

j_call: TRBJ2-7
v_call: TRBV4-1
cdr3_aa: ASSQDPASGRDYEQY

j_call: TRBJ1-2
v_call: TRBV7-8
cdr3_aa: ASSLGQGFYYGYT

j_call: TRBJ1-3
v_call: TRBV25-1
cdr3_aa: ASSGQGSGNTIY

j_call: TRBJ2-5
v_call: TRBV10-3
cdr3_aa: AISDPARKKTQY

j_call: TRBJ1-6
v_call: TRBV19
cdr3_aa: ASSIVPGGNSPLH

j_call: TRBJ1-5
v_call: TRBV12-3/TRBV12-4
cdr3_aa: ASSPYSQPQH

j_call: TRBJ1-3
v_call: TRBV29-1
cdr3_aa: GEREGNTIY

j_call: TRBJ2-2
v_call: TRBV5-1
cdr3_aa: ASSLDSPSGTGELF

j_call: TRBJ1-5
v_call: TRBV9
cdr3_aa: ASSQGQGASQPQH

j_call: TRBJ2-3
v_call: TRBV6-5
cdr3_aa: ASSYGTDTQY

j_call: TRBJ1-4
v_call: TRBV27
cdr3_aa: ASSPGTVPEKLF

j_call: TRBJ2-1
v_call: TRBV5-1
cdr3_aa: ASSLAVGGGNEQF

j_call: TRBJ2-7
v_call: TRBV15
cdr3_aa: ATTDSGGLSSEQY

j_call: TRBJ2-7
v_call: TRBV4-3
cdr3_aa: ASSQEVALSQY

j_call: TRBJ1-5
v_call: TRBV19
cdr3_aa: ASSIARQGSNQPQH

j_call: TRBJ2-1
v_call: TRBV10-2
cdr3_aa: ASSVVGYNEQF

j_call: TRBJ1-2
v_call: TRBV7-2
cdr3_aa: ASSLTPRDRLYGYT

j_call: TRBJ1-6
v_call: TRBV6-4
cdr3_aa: ASSESDNNSPLH

j_call: TRBJ1-3
v_call: TRBV14
cdr3_aa: ASSPGTTIY

j_call: TRBJ2-7
v_call: TRBV7-8
cdr3_aa: ASSQLGRMGYEQY